The rows below give T cell receptor beta chains drawn from one sample of a study of blood T cells in healthy people across ages. TCRdb re-called the 5' RACE reads through MiXCR, storing one row per CDR3 protein. The repertoire has 1.5 million to 2 million distinct CDR3 sequences, around 48% of them found once; the top ten carry over 2%. The sample comprised blood. The receptor source for this set is a woman in her 40s in good health. Each CDR3 is given without its conserved first and last residue.

V gene,J gene,CDR3 protein
TRBV7-2,TRBJ2-1,ASSSVAGGRYNEQF
TRBV2,TRBJ2-5,ASSVGQGTSETQY
TRBV20-1,TRBJ2-4,SAQGTAQAKNIQY
TRBV25-1,TRBJ2-7,ASRRQGFPEQY
TRBV6-6,TRBJ1-1,ASRSSERGRHTEAF
TRBV29-1,TRBJ2-1,SGDRVHNEQF
TRBV10-3,TRBJ2-5,AIGPGGTQY
TRBV14,TRBJ2-7,ASSQAIRQGLDEQY
TRBV7-6,TRBJ2-7,ASSLDGTPYEQY
TRBV7-3,TRBJ2-5,ASSLSGSETQY
TRBV12-3/TRBV12-4,TRBJ2-1,ASSLNRERNEQF
TRBV4-1,TRBJ2-3,ASSQEPPAGGRTDTQY
TRBV6-5,TRBJ1-1,ASSYDGGSAEAF
TRBV7-8,TRBJ2-1,ASSLSLGTGSNEQF
TRBV7-2,TRBJ2-3,ASSLLPAGGSADTQY
TRBV11-2,-,ASSSQGLEQY
TRBV29-1,TRBJ2-3,SVGQITDTQY
TRBV4-2,-,ASSQDKYEQY
TRBV7-3,TRBJ2-5,ASSFLAGAQETQY
TRBV7-2,TRBJ2-2,ASSITSGGRIGELF
TRBV10-3,TRBJ1-1,AISGKGAGDTEAF
TRBV24-1,TRBJ2-1,ATSDHSNNEQF
TRBV6-1,TRBJ1-1,ASSESPANTEAF
TRBV14,TRBJ2-7,ASSQNWNRGLNEQY
TRBV4-3,TRBJ1-2,ASSLHTRTVYGYT
TRBV9,TRBJ2-1,ASSVESRSRGYNEQF
TRBV20-1,TRBJ2-1,SASSDRGYNEQF
TRBV29-1,TRBJ2-5,GTRQGQETRY
TRBV11-2,TRBJ1-1,ASSLDSRVPEAF
TRBV5-1,TRBJ2-3,ASSEINRGWTDTQY
TRBV29-1,TRBJ2-5,SGRTGQETQY
TRBV20-1,TRBJ2-1,SASGVEGGLYNEQF
TRBV20-1,TRBJ1-1,SAKIIRGMNTEAF
TRBV9,TRBJ2-4,ASSVGRDPRNIQY
TRBV28,TRBJ2-1,ASSSLTDSHNEQF
TRBV12-3/TRBV12-4,TRBJ2-5,ASSRHKETRY
TRBV28,TRBJ1-4,ASRQTNEKLF
TRBV7-9,TRBJ2-3,ASSLAQRASTDTQY
TRBV18,TRBJ2-2,ASARGPTGELF
TRBV5-1,TRBJ1-2,ASSGGQGENYGYT
TRBV4-3,TRBJ2-7,ASSQARGASYEQY
TRBV28,TRBJ2-5,ASSPQWWTQY
TRBV20-1,TRBJ1-2,SATGQEGLHGYT
TRBV20-1,-,SASFVIKTQY
TRBV12-3/TRBV12-4,TRBJ2-7,ASRLSQGVNEQY
TRBV7-2,TRBJ2-1,ASSMTGASYNEQF
TRBV7-2,TRBJ2-5,ASSPRPASTETQY
TRBV5-1,TRBJ2-4,ASSSRPGLGDWAKNIQY